The 26 T cell receptor beta chains below all came from one sample that was sequenced in a study of T cell clonality in common variable immunodeficiency. These TCRs' antigens remain unknown. The assay was immunoSEQ multiplex PCR, and TCRdb's table has in-frame clones only and misses some. The specimen has about 19,000 clones, none found just once. Overall study results and limits: Fewer deletions and N-nucleotide insertions were reportedly seen in common variable immunodeficiency TCR beta sequences.

The sample comprised peripheral blood mononuclear cells. These receptors originate from a human donor with common variable immunodeficiency.

With respect to this clone: Coverage ceases 3 residues before the CDR3 finishes, and the germline J gene fills in the end. The chain combines TRBV5-1 with TRBJ2-7; the match to TRBD2 covers 8 bases. The CDR3 sequence is 15 residues long. In germline, CDR1 is SGHRS, CDR2 YFSETQ. V lost 0 bases, J lost 0 bases, and 2 bases stayed unmatched. CDR3 residues: CASSLGAGASYEQYF. The CDR3 bases that were read are TGCGCCAGCAGCTTGGGAGCGGGGGCCTCCTACGAG. Full variable domain (outside the CDR3, taken from reference TRBV5-1 and TRBJ2-7): KAGVTQTPRYLIKTRGQQVTLSCSPISGHRSVSWYQQTPGQGLQFLFEYFSETQRNKGNFPGRFSGRQFSNSRSEMNVSTLELGDSALYLCASSLGAGASYEQYFGPGTRLTVT.

This clone was recorded at least ten times. The read is 3 residues too short to cover the CDR3 end, so that end is filled in from the germline J gene. V and J are TRBV4-2 and TRBJ1-4, with TRBD1 matching 10 bases. CDR1 and CDR2 (germline): LGHNA, YNFKEQ. The CDR3 has 19 amino acids. The V and J ends lost 0 bases and 8 bases, in that order; junction bases with no gene match: 15. Incomplete CDR3 DNA: TGTGCCAGCAGCCAAGAAGAGGGACAGGGGATTTTAGGTGGCGAAAAA. It encodes CASSQEEGQGILGGEK. The CDR3 in its entirety is CASSQEEGQGILGGEKLFF.

This clone was seen only a few times. The read gets to within 3 residues of the CDR3 end, and the germline J gene fills in the rest. The chain joins TRBV6-2 or TRBV6-3 to TRBJ2-3, with 7 bases lining up with TRBD1. V lost 2 bases, J lost 8 bases, and 10 bases stayed unmatched. CDR3 length: 15 amino acids. Germline loops: CDR1 MNHEY, CDR2 SVGEGT. The CDR3 here is CASSYGTAHMGTQYF. The sequenced CDR3 bases are TGTGCCAGCAGTTACGGGACAGCTCATATGGGTACG.

This clone was observed at least ten times. Read sequence stops 3 residues before the CDR3 end, and the germline J gene provides the missing end. The chain couples TRBV19 to TRBJ2-7; TRBD1 agrees at 12 bases. The CDR3 loop spans 15 amino acids. The trim removed 3 bases at V and 2 bases at J, leaving 2 bases unmatched. Germline V CDR1 and CDR2: LNHDA, SQIVND (reference sequence). The CDR3 sequence is CASSIGTGGPYEQYF. The CDR3 bases that were read are TGTGCCAGTAGTATCGGGACAGGGGGCCCCTACGAG.

This clone was seen more than once but under ten times. The read terminates 3 residues ahead of where the CDR3 ends, so the germline J gene completes it. Other DNA variants within this sample encode the same CDR3. This chain connects TRBV19 to TRBJ2-4; tentatively, D is TRBD2 (7 bases). The CDR3 is made up of 16 amino acids. Germline V gene lookup returns CDR1 LNHDA and CDR2 SQIVND (reference sequence). Trimming pared 3 bases from V and 3 bases from J, leaving 15 bases between. The part of the CDR3 DNA that was read is TGTGCCAGTAGTATTTTACGGGGGGCGGGCAAAAACATT. This sequence encodes CASSILRGAGKNI. The entire CDR3 protein is CASSILRGAGKNIQYF.

This clone was counted many times. Coverage ceases 3 residues before the CDR3 finishes, and the germline J gene fills in the end. This rearrangement joins TRBV7-8 to TRBJ2-3; 12 bases agree with TRBD2. CDR1 SGHVS and CDR2 FQNEAQ come from the germline V gene. The CDR3 is 15 amino acids. Unmatched junction bases numbered 6, after V lost 7 bases and J lost 4 bases. CDR3 amino acids: CASTEGLAGADTQYF. The covered CDR3 bases are TGTGCCAGCACCGAGGGACTAGCGGGTGCAGATACG.

This clone has a handful of counts. The read gets to within 3 residues of the CDR3 end, and the germline J gene fills in the rest. The V gene is TRBV5-1, the J gene TRBJ2-5; 7 nucleotides agree with TRBD2. V was clipped by 4 bases and J by 5 bases; unmatched bases: 14. The CDR3 is 16 amino acids. Germline lookup yields CDR1 SGHRS and CDR2 YFSETQ. CDR3 in amino acids: CASSGPGTTQRETQYF. The sequenced part of the CDR3 DNA is TGCGCCAGCAGCGGACCCGGGACTACCCAGCGGGAGACC.

On this clone: Read data end 3 residues before the CDR3 end; the end is taken from the germline J gene. J is TRBJ1-6 and V is TRBV18, with TRBD1 matching over 8 bases. The CDR3 is 16 amino acids. Trimming at V came to 1 base and at J to 8 bases, leaving 7 bases not matched to a gene. The germline V gene has CDR1 KGHSH and CDR2 LQKENI. The CDR3 here is CASSPLDRGIYSPLHF. The covered CDR3 bases are TGTGCCAGCTCACCACTAGACAGGGGAATTTATTCACCC.

This clone appeared a few times. The read terminates 3 residues ahead of where the CDR3 ends, so the germline J gene completes it. The chain uses TRBV7-6 and TRBJ2-1; 8 bases are a match to TRBD2. The germline V gene encodes CDR1 SGHVS and CDR2 FNYEAQ. The CDR3 consists of 13 residues. V lost 6 bases to trimming and J lost 8 bases; unmatched junction nucleotides: 6. The CDR3 reads CASRKSGGYEQFF. The sequenced part of the CDR3 DNA is TGTGCCAGCAGAAAAAGCGGGGGCTATGAG.

Ten or more counts support this clone. The read ends 3 residues shy of where the CDR3 ends; the end is completed using the germline J gene. The chain combines TRBV20-1 with TRBJ1-2; D is possibly TRBD1 (5 bases). This CDR3 spans 13 amino acids. Germline V gene lookup returns CDR1 DFQATT and CDR2 SNEGSKA (reference sequence). The CDR3 DNA, read in part, is TGCAGTGCTAGAGATCAATGGGGGGGAGGC. Protein product: CSARDQWGGG. Given in full, the CDR3 is CSARDQWGGGYTF.

There are a few counts of this clone. The CDR3 here is CASSQDFNNEQFF. CDR3 bases read: TGTGCCAGCAGCCAGGACTTTAACAATGAG. This chain uses TRBV7-9 with TRBJ2-1; D is possibly TRBD2 (5 bases). The DNA ends 3 residues before the CDR3 does, and the rest of the CDR3 is filled in from the germline J gene. This CDR3 has 13 amino acids. Between the trimmed V and J ends, which lost 5 bases and 5 bases, there was a span of 10 bases. CDR1 is SEHNR and CDR2 is FQNEAQ in the germline V gene (reference sequence).

This clone occurred a few times. The observed sequence ends 3 residues before the CDR3 terminus, with the missing tail filled in from the germline J gene. This chain uses TRBV19 with TRBJ1-1; no clear D. The ends were cut back, 4 bases at V and 1 base at J, with 13 bases in the middle. Germline-derived CDR1 and CDR2 are LNHDA and SQIVND (reference sequence). The CDR3 covers 15 residues. The sequenced part of the CDR3 DNA is TGTGCCAGTAGTACACCAGAGAATAAGAACACTGAA. Protein: CASSTPENKNTE. The CDR3 reads in full as CASSTPENKNTEAFF.

With respect to this clone: The read falls 3 residues short of the CDR3 end, and the missing part is taken from the germline J gene. This sequence joins TRBV7-2 and TRBJ2-7; weak D call: TRBD2 (6 bases). The CDR3 sequence is 13 residues long. Germline CDR1 reads SGHTA; CDR2 reads FQGNSA. V shed 1 base and J shed 4 bases, with 8 bases lying between them. The covered CDR3 bases are TGTGCCAGCAGCTTAGGTGCGGGGTACGAG. It translates to CASSLGAGYE. The full CDR3 protein is CASSLGAGYEQYF.

There are a few counts of this clone. Read sequence stops 3 residues before the CDR3 end, and the germline J gene provides the missing end. The chain has TRBV18 and TRBJ2-3; 14 bases map to TRBD2. Germline trimming cut 3 bases from V and 6 bases from J; bases unmatched to any gene: 5. CDR1 and CDR2 (germline): KGHSH, LQKENI. The CDR3 sequence is 16 residues long. The CDR3 is CASSPGTSGRRDTQYF. The sequenced CDR3 bases are TGTGCCAGCTCACCGGGGACTAGCGGGAGAAGGGATACG.

This clone was recorded a few times. The read stops 3 residues short of the end of the CDR3; the missing end is completed from the germline J gene. The chain is built from TRBV6-2 or TRBV6-3 and TRBJ2-2; 7 nucleotides align to TRBD1. V shed 2 bases and J 4 bases; nucleotides not matched to a gene: 4. The CDR3 is 15 residues long. In germline, CDR1 is MNHEY, CDR2 SVGEGT. The covered CDR3 bases are TGTGCCAGCAGTTACACAGGGGTTAGCACCGGGGAG. Its translation is CASSYTGVSTGE. The CDR3 in its entirety is CASSYTGVSTGELFF.

This clone has only a few counts. Read coverage stops 3 residues before the CDR3 terminus; the germline J gene supplies the remainder. The rearrangement uses TRBV7-8 and TRBJ2-7, with 13 bases that match TRBD2. V lost 5 bases to trimming and J lost 2 bases; unmatched junction nucleotides: 3. The CDR3 is 15 residues long. Germline V CDR1 and CDR2: SGHVS, FQNEAQ. The sequenced CDR3 bases are TGTGCCAGCAGCACTAGCGGGAGGGGGCCCTACGAG. It translates to CASSTSGRGPYE. The whole CDR3 is CASSTSGRGPYEQYF.

This clone was detected only a few times. The read falls 3 residues short of the CDR3 end, and the missing part is taken from the germline J gene. V and J are TRBV2 and TRBJ1-3; TRBD1 agrees at 7 bases. The CDR3 is 14 residues long. Losses at the gene ends were 7 bases for V and 4 bases for J; bases not matched to a gene: 7. The germline V gene has CDR1 SNHLY and CDR2 FYNNEI. The CDR3 DNA, read in part, is TGTGCCAGCATCCAACAGGGGACGGGAAACACC. Translating gives CASIQQGTGNT. The complete CDR3 reads CASIQQGTGNTIYF. Combining the CDR3 with reference TRBV2 and TRBJ1-3 gives the whole variable domain EPEVTQTPSHQVTQMGQEVILRCVPISNHLYFYWYRQILGQKVEFLVSFYNNEISEKSEIFDDQFSVERPDGSNFTLKIRSTKLEDSAMYFCASIQQGTGNTIYFGEGSWLTVV.

There are a few counts of this clone. The missing CDR3 end, 3 residues past where the read stops, is filled in from the germline J gene. The chain is built from TRBV19 and TRBJ1-1; possibly TRBD1 for D (6 bases). V was trimmed by 8 bases and J by 6 bases, leaving 19 bases between them. CDR3 size: 14 residues. Looked up from germline, CDR1 is LNHDA and CDR2 is SQIVND (reference sequence). This chain's CDR3 is CASGPRGRVSEAFF. The part of the CDR3 DNA that was read is TGTGCCAGTGGACCGCGGGGGCGGGTTTCTGAA.

Details on this clone: The read terminates 3 residues ahead of where the CDR3 ends, so the germline J gene completes it. The chain combines TRBV19 with TRBJ1-1; D is unresolved. V was cut by 1 base and J by 2 bases, with 8 bases left in between. The CDR3 contains 14 residues. The germline CDR1 and CDR2 sequences are LNHDA and SQIVND (reference sequence). The CDR3 reads CASSIVSGNTEAFF. The sequenced CDR3 bases are TGTGCCAGTAGTATAGTATCCGGTAACACTGAA.

Details on this clone: The observed sequence ends 3 residues before the CDR3 terminus, with the missing tail filled in from the germline J gene. The gene calls are TRBV7-7 and TRBJ1-5; 7 bases are shared with TRBD1. The germline CDR1 and CDR2 sequences are SSHAT and FNYEAQ (reference sequence). Trimming cost V 8 bases and J 0 bases; bases outside gene matches: 7. CDR3 size: 15 residues. CDR3 DNA (partial): TGTGCCAGCGCCCGGGACAGCTATAGCAATCAGCCC. It codes for CASARDSYSNQP. In full, the CDR3 is CASARDSYSNQPQHF.

This clone was detected only a few times. The CDR3 end is not reached by the read, which stops 3 residues before it; the germline J gene fills it in. The chain couples TRBV5-1 to TRBJ2-5; a weak D match, TRBD2 (6 bases). CDR3 length equals 14 residues. The germline V gene encodes CDR1 SGHRS and CDR2 YFSETQ. The V and J ends lost 2 bases and 5 bases respectively, with 13 bases between them. Incomplete CDR3 DNA: TGCGCCAGCAGCTTCAGGGTTGGGGGGGAGACC. This encodes CASSFRVGGET. The full-length CDR3 reads as CASSFRVGGETQYF.

A word on this clone: The read halts 3 residues ahead of the CDR3 end, with the missing end drawn from the germline J gene. This chain links TRBV5-1 with TRBJ2-3; 8 bases are shared with TRBD1. This CDR3 region has 14 residues. Per the germline V gene, CDR1 is SGHRS and CDR2 is YFSETQ. The CDR3 is CASSLVGTGSTQYF. Partial CDR3 DNA: TGCGCCAGCAGCTTGGTGGGGACAGGCTCCACG. Using reference TRBV5-1 and TRBJ2-3 for the parts outside the CDR3, the full variable domain is KAGVTQTPRYLIKTRGQQVTLSCSPISGHRSVSWYQQTPGQGLQFLFEYFSETQRNKGNFPGRFSGRQFSNSRSEMNVSTLELGDSALYLCASSLVGTGSTQYFGPGTRLTVL.

In its sample, this clone was seen many times. The sequence runs out 3 residues before the end of the CDR3; the remainder is reconstructed from the germline J gene. This sequence joins TRBV6-1 and TRBJ1-1; 11 bases line up with TRBD1. The germline V gene encodes CDR1 MNHNS and CDR2 SASEGT. This CDR3 has 15 residues. The trim removed 3 bases at V and 5 bases at J, leaving 5 bases unmatched. CDR3 sequence: CASSDWDRGDTEAFF. CDR3 DNA (partial): TGTGCCAGCAGTGATTGGGACAGGGGGGATACTGAA.

This clone was found a few times. The DNA ends 3 residues before the CDR3 does, and the rest of the CDR3 is filled in from the germline J gene. The chain has TRBV7-1 and TRBJ2-7; 9 nucleotides agree with TRBD1. TRBV7-1 is an ORF for which the function is uncertain. The junction had 23 bases not matched to a gene; V was cut back by 2 bases and J by 3 bases. This CDR3 has 21 residues. The CDR3 loop reads CASSSFRDRARGSLSGYEQYF. Incomplete CDR3 DNA: TGTGCCAGCAGCTCATTCCGGGACAGGGCTAGGGGTTCTCTCTCGGGCTACGAG.

This clone was detected only a few times. The read gets to within 3 residues of the CDR3 end, and the germline J gene fills in the rest. The chain is built from TRBV6-2 or TRBV6-3 and TRBJ1-2; tentative D call: TRBD1 (6 bases). The CDR3 has 14 amino acids. Germline V gives CDR1 MNHEY, CDR2 SVGEGT. CDR3 bases read: TGTGCCAGCAGTTACGGTGGGGGCTCGGAGGGC. It encodes CASSYGGGSEG. The complete CDR3 protein is CASSYGGGSEGYTF.

This clone occurred a few times. The read terminates 3 residues before the CDR3 end, so the remaining end is supplied by the germline J gene. This chain joins TRBV6-2 or TRBV6-3 and TRBJ1-1, with D tentatively TRBD1 (5 bases). CDR3 size: 14 residues. Between the trimmed V and J ends, which lost 6 bases and 1 base, there was a span of 12 bases. Germline V CDR1 and CDR2: MNHEY, SVGEGT. Here the CDR3 reads CASRPGWQNTEAFF. The sequenced CDR3 bases are TGTGCCAGCAGGCCAGGGTGGCAGAACACTGAA.